This T cell receptor (beta chain) was found in a study of T-cell memory formation after mild COVID-19 (dated by TCRdb to the early 2020s). The study in broad terms: Most TCR sequence clusters were specific to one of the two donors. Two young, previously healthy adult volunteers made up the cohort, one male and one female. Longitudinal TCRalpha and TCRbeta repertoire sequencing tracked T-cell clones expanding and contracting after mild COVID-19 in two donors.

Ficoll-Paque density gradient centrifugation was used to isolate PBMCs. Study-wide findings and limitations: The detection of some responding clones in pre-infection memory suggests that pre-existing cross-reactive memory T cells joined the SARS-CoV-2 response. Contracting CD4+ clones were located mainly in the CM and EM memory subsets, whereas CD8+ clones were found to be enriched in EMRA. Only a couple of mild cases were covered in the study, and larger cohorts including severe cases with pre-infection samples were considered necessary. SARS-CoV-2 specificity of the second-wave clones peaking on day 37 was not confirmed. Clones that contracted from day 15 to 85 showed balanced CD4/CD8 phenotypes, whereas a second wave of clones that expanded from day 15 to 37 leaned towards CD4+.

V has 6 bases trimmed and J has 6 bases trimmed; junction bases matching no gene number 2. The CDR3 covers 12 residues, taking in both the cysteine and the phenylalanine. The kept DNA is CDR3 alone, 36 bases in frame from the first base. The germline V gene yields SQVTM for CDR1 and ANQGSEA for CDR2. This clonotype came up many times. Its antigen has not been determined. Base qualities are not at hand, and no much larger clone is one base apart. Sequencing relied on an Illumina NovaSeq 6000. TCRalpha and TCRbeta cDNA libraries were constructed by 5'RACE with constant-segment primers, with sample barcodes and unique molecular identifiers being introduced. Trizol reagent was used to extract RNA from every sample. Libraries were amplified in two PCR steps, with a second sample barcode and Illumina TruSeq adapters added in the second step. The libraries were sequenced on an Illumina NovaSeq using 2 x 150 bp paired-end reads. On the authors' methods: Reads were demultiplexed and collapsed into UMI-guided consensus sequences with migec v1.2.7. Using mixcr v2.1.11, UMI consensuses were aligned to TRA and TRB V and J templates and then assembled into clonotypes. Clonotypes were classified as expanded or contracted when called significant by both edgeR and NoisET, with noise models trained on biological replicates. For edgeR calls, a false discovery rate-adjusted p below 0.01 and a log2 fold-change threshold of 1 were applied. As an exploratory analysis of dynamics, max-normalized trajectories of the 1000 most abundant clonotypes were examined with PCA combined with hierarchical clustering. The CD4 or CD8 phenotype of responding clones was assigned using the separately sequenced CD4+ and CD8+ repertoires. The public reads were run again by TCRdb, first through fastp at Q25 and then through MiXCR, and only productive beta chains were kept. Merged by CDR3 protein, the rows form single entries marked with the most common genes and DNA. TCRdb, rather than the study authors, made the V and J calls. The sample records 550,000 to 600,000 distinct CDR3 sequences, about 22% of which are singletons. The top ten clonotypes cover roughly 9.1% of the sample.

The clonotype originates from an adult woman who had mild COVID-19 (a few samples of this study predate the infection). The sample titles of this study are shuffled in the database, so cell type and time point are left out; the donor was told from shared clones. This chain is built from TRBV29-1 and TRBJ2-1; 10 central nucleotides agree with TRBD2. Sequenced: PBMCs or a T cell subset sorted from them (not recorded which). The DNA reads as follows: TGCAGCGTGTGGACTAGCGGCAATGAGCAGTTCTTC. Its product reads: CSVWTSGNEQFF.